The source of this T cell receptor beta chain is a study of naive and memory T cell subsets. In its sample, this clonotype was seen a few times. Its target is not known. The V end was cut by 5 bases, the J end by 2 bases, with 10 bases between. This CDR3 region has 13 residues. Germline V lookup: CDR1 MDHEN, CDR2 SYDVKM. Study findings and constraints: Naive repertoires, especially CD8, held a few larger clonotypes, possibly memory cells re-expressing CD45RA. Each distinct alpha or beta sequence counts as one clonotype. TCR abundance followed a power law differing between naive and memory subsets. Over 95% of naive TCR sequences appeared only once after error correction, unlike memory subsets.

An equimolar mix of two oligonucleotides served as the beta constant-region primer for TRBC1 and TRBC2. Nested alpha and beta constant-region primers with the SP2 primer drove four PCR rounds on ligated cDNA. TCRdb itself ran the UMI-ligation and nested PCR reads through MiXCR, one entry per CDR3 protein. The sample includes some 83,000 distinct CDR3 sequences, over 8.5% of them seen just once. The sequence was obtained from a human donor in good health. V usage is TRBV28 and J usage is TRBJ2-7; D gene unclear. The sequenced material came from naive CD8+ T cells from blood. This CDR3 is CASSTGRTYEQYF. The DNA of the CDR3 is TGTGCCAGCAGTACCGGACGCACCTACGAGCAGTACTTC. The full variable domain, rest sourced from reference TRBV28 and TRBJ2-7, is DVKVTQSSRYLVKRTGEKVFLECVQDMDHENMFWYRQDPGLGLRLIYFSYDVKMKEKGDIPEGYSVSREKKERFSLILESASTNQTSMYLCASSTGRTYEQYFGPGTRLTVT.